Listed here is a single T cell receptor beta chain. What it binds is unknown. CDR3 and TCR beta VDJ profiling relied on a genomic DNA template. From the reads, TCRdb called clonotypes with MiXCR, one entry per CDR3 protein. Of about 190,000 distinct CDR3 sequences listed, 50% to 75% are singletons. The sample belongs to a study of CD8+CD57+ T cells in acquired aplastic anemia. Study overall: Sorted CD4+ and CD8+ cells yielded around 3 ug of DNA on average.

The CDR3 totals 17 residues. V shed 5 bases and J shed 1 base, with 17 bases lying between them. The germline CDR1 and CDR2 sequences are KGHDR and SFDVKD. Study-wide results and caveats: Patients showed no significant difference from controls in CD8+ Simpson's diversity. Around 27 CD8+ CDR3 sequences occurred in both the patients and the controls.

The sequenced sample consisted of sorted CD4+, CD8+, or CD8+CD57+ T cells (not recorded which) from PBMCs. This receptor was obtained from a human donor with severe aplastic anemia or a healthy control (not recorded which). V is TRBV24-1 and J is TRBJ2-1; D perhaps matches TRBD2 (6 bases). CDR3: CATSGGKGGPSYNEQFF. CDR3 DNA sequence: TGTGCCACCAGTGGCGGGAAGGGCGGACCATCCTACAATGAGCAGTTCTTC.